These 29 T cell receptor beta chains came from one sample sequenced in a study of blood T cell repertoires in COVID-19 (TCRdb year 2020). Libraries were built with the immunoSEQ multiplex PCR assay. This immuneACCESS table, as held by TCRdb, lists in-frame sequences with V and J called but not all clones. Of the missing ones, under half trace to an unresolved V gene in checked studies; the others have no known cause. For this sample the table gives about 87,000 clones, of which about 85% were detected only once. About 2% of the sample comes from the top ten. Sequencing was carried out using peripheral blood. These TCRs come from a woman aged 70-85 years with acute or convalescent COVID-19.

This clone has a single count. This chain connects TRBV18 to TRBJ1-4, with D tentatively TRBD1 (6 bases). Trimming left V 5 bases short and J 1 base short, with 11 bases between. The CDR3 sequence is 15 residues long. The germline V gene encodes CDR1 KGHSH and CDR2 LQKENI. The CDR3 is CASSARQETNEKLFF. DNA of the CDR3: TGTGCCAGCTCAGCTAGACAGGAAACTAATGAAAAACTGTTTTTT. The full variable domain, its missing parts supplied by reference TRBV18 and TRBJ1-4, is NAGVMQNPRHLVRRRGQEARLRCSPMKGHSHVYWYRQLPEEGLKFMVYLQKENIIDESGMPKERFSAEFPKEGPSILRIQQVVRGDSAAYFCASSARQETNEKLFFGSGTQLSVL.

The CDR3, as DNA: TGCGCCAGCAGCGAGGGGGAGGGAGTAGGAAATTCACCCCTCCACTTT. Its protein is CASSEGEGVGNSPLHF. The gene calls are TRBV5-1 and TRBJ1-6; D is possibly TRBD1 (6 bases). This CDR3 region has 16 residues. Germline V CDR1 and CDR2: SGHRS, YFSETQ. V lost 4 bases and J lost 7, with 18 bases in between.

This clone was detected only a few times. Mismatch with germline at one junction end may stem from a read error. The rearrangement joins TRBV28 to TRBJ2-1; D uncertain. The CDR3 loop spans 11 amino acids. CDR1 and CDR2 (germline): MDHEN, SYDVKM. This CDR3 reads CASSSHNEQFF. The CDR3 nucleotides read TGTGCCAGCAGCTCCCACAATGAGCAGTTCTTC.

This rearrangement joins TRBV18 to TRBJ1-1, with 9 bases fitting TRBD1. CDR3 length: 13 residues. J lost 7 bases, V lost 6 bases, and 6 bases had no gene match. From germline, CDR1 is KGHSH and CDR2 LQKENI. This chain's CDR3 is CASSPGTGFEAFF. CDR3 DNA sequence: TGTGCCAGCTCCCCGGGGACAGGGTTTGAAGCTTTCTTT.

This chain joins TRBV18 and TRBJ1-4; D gene uncertain. V lost 4 bases to trimming and J lost 0 bases, with 9 bases between them. The CDR3 is 15 residues long. CDR1 is KGHSH and CDR2 is LQKENI in the germline V gene. CDR3 DNA sequence: TGTGCCAGCTCACGGGCCAGTTCAACTAATGAAAAACTGTTTTTT. Amino acid sequence: CASSRASSTNEKLFF.

The chain carries TRBV29-1 and TRBJ1-2, with D possibly matching TRBD1 (5 bases). CDR1 and CDR2 (germline): SQVTM, ANQGSEA. V dropped 0 bases and J dropped 5 bases, with 22 bases sitting between them. The CDR3 is 17 residues long. CDR3: CSVEEKTAGKGRYGYTF. The CDR3 DNA reads TGCAGCGTTGAAGAAAAGACCGCGGGGAAGGGGAGATATGGCTACACCTTC.

This clone was detected only a few times. V gene TRBV29-1 combines with J gene TRBJ1-1; D not resolved. The CDR3 runs to 14 residues. The germline CDR1 and CDR2 sequences are SQVTM and ANQGSEA. Trimming pared 6 bases from V and 0 bases from J, leaving 14 bases between. DNA for the CDR3: TGCAGCGTCGTGGACGGGATCATGAACACTGAAGCTTTCTTT. This codes for CSVVDGIMNTEAFF. The whole variable domain, filled in from reference TRBV29-1 and TRBJ1-1, reads SAVISQKPSRDICQRGTSLTIQCQVDSQVTMMFWYRQQPGQSLTLIATANQGSEATYESGFVIDKFPISRPNLTFSTLTVSNMSPEDSSIYLCSVVDGIMNTEAFFGQGTRLTVV.

The chain employs TRBV18 and TRBJ2-2; the D gene is possibly TRBD2 (6 bases). V gave up 3 bases and J gave up 6 bases, with 8 bases separating them. Germline loops: CDR1 KGHSH, CDR2 LQKENI. The CDR3 runs to 13 residues. The CDR3 DNA is TGTGCCAGCTCACCGCGGAGGGCCGGGGAGCTGTTTTTT. Protein sequence: CASSPRRAGELFF.

The gene calls are TRBV5-6 and TRBJ1-5; D not resolved. The length of the CDR3 is 15 residues. The ends were cut back, 2 bases at V and 1 base at J, with 10 bases in the middle. The germline V gene has CDR1 SGHDT and CDR2 YYEEEE. CDR3 in DNA: TGTGCCAGCAGCTTATACGGGGTGAGCAATCAGCCCCAGCATTTT. Residues: CASSLYGVSNQPQHF. The full variable domain, completed using reference TRBV5-6 and TRBJ1-5, is DAGVTQSPTHLIKTRGQQVTLRCSPKSGHDTVSWYQQALGQGPQFIFQYYEEEERQRGNFPDRFSGHQFPNYSSELNVNALLLGDSALYLCASSLYGVSNQPQHFGDGTRLSIL.

The chain employs TRBV3-1 (or the pseudogene TRBV3-2) and TRBJ2-7; D is uncertain. V lost 4 bases, J lost 2 bases, and 9 bases lay in between. The CDR3 runs 13 residues. Germline values: CDR1 LGHDT, CDR2 YNNKEL (reference sequence). CDR3 sequence: CASSPDTTYEQYF. DNA for the CDR3: TGTGCCAGCAGCCCCGACACCACCTACGAGCAGTACTTC.

The J gene is TRBJ2-5, the V gene TRBV18, with D unclear. V was pared by 8 bases and J by 2 bases, with 12 bases between. The CDR3 is made up of 13 amino acids. The germline V gene encodes CDR1 KGHSH and CDR2 LQKENI. CDR3 sequence: CASTEVLQETQYF. CDR3 sequence (DNA): TGTGCCAGCACCGAGGTGTTACAAGAGACCCAGTACTTC.

This chain uses TRBV5-1 with TRBJ1-4; no definite D call. Germline V lookup: CDR1 SGHRS, CDR2 YFSETQ. This CDR3 is 14 amino acids long. V dropped 0 bases and J dropped 4 bases, with 7 bases sitting between them. This chain's CDR3 is CASSLDSYNEKLFF. The CDR3, as DNA: TGCGCCAGCAGCTTGGACAGCTATAATGAAAAACTGTTTTTT.

The chain has TRBV30 and TRBJ1-5, with 9 bases identical to TRBD1. The CDR3 loop spans 18 amino acids. The V gene's germline CDR1 is GTSNPN and CDR2 SVGIG (reference sequence). The V segment lost 2 bases and the J segment 2 bases; nucleotides outside the gene matches: 13. CDR3 sequence reads: CAWSKSGRTGDRNQPQHF. CDR3 DNA: TGTGCCTGGAGTAAGTCTGGGCGGACAGGGGATCGCAATCAGCCCCAGCATTTT.

The chain links TRBV5-4 to TRBJ1-2, with 9 positions matching TRBD1. From germline, CDR1 is SGHNT and CDR2 YYREEE (reference sequence). The CDR3 runs to 16 residues. Losses at the gene ends were 4 bases for V and 8 bases for J; bases not matched to a gene: 15. CDR3 sequence reads: CASSASPQQGARGYTF. For the CDR3, the DNA is TGTGCCAGCAGCGCCTCCCCACAACAGGGGGCAAGGGGCTACACCTTC.

CDR3 nucleotide sequence: TGTGCCAGCCTCTCCGACAGGGGCGGAACGGCTTTCTTT. Amino acids: CASLSDRGGTAFF. This sequence joins TRBV12-3 or TRBV12-4 and TRBJ1-1; 8 bases map to TRBD1. The CDR3 extends over 13 amino acids. V was clipped by 8 bases and J by 11 bases; unmatched bases: 13.

The chain uses TRBV5-1 and TRBJ1-2; D perhaps matches TRBD1 (5 bases). V lost 4 bases to trimming and J lost 6 bases, with 13 bases between them. The germline V gene encodes CDR1 SGHRS and CDR2 YFSETQ. The CDR3 is 13 amino acids. In DNA, the CDR3 is TGCGCCAGCAGCGAAACGGGGGAAAATGGCTACACCTTC. Amino acids: CASSETGENGYTF. The full variable domain, in which reference TRBV5-1 and TRBJ1-2 provide the parts outside the CDR3, is KAGVTQTPRYLIKTRGQQVTLSCSPISGHRSVSWYQQTPGQGLQFLFEYFSETQRNKGNFPGRFSGRQFSNSRSEMNVSTLELGDSALYLCASSETGENGYTFGSGTRLTVV.

The rearrangement joins TRBV7-6 to TRBJ1-4; possible D gene TRBD1, 6 bases. The germline gives CDR1 SGHVS, CDR2 FNYEAQ. The CDR3 contains 18 residues. Between the trimmed V and J ends, which lost 0 bases and 8 bases, there was a span of 22 bases. This chain's CDR3 is CASSLAYSPTGVGEKLFF. DNA of the CDR3: TGTGCCAGCAGCTTAGCGTATAGCCCGACAGGCGTTGGGGAAAAACTGTTTTTT.

This rearrangement joins TRBV5-4 to TRBJ2-5, with D tentatively TRBD1 (6 bases). The V gene's germline CDR1 is SGHNT and CDR2 YYREEE (reference sequence). This CDR3 is built from 14 residues. V lost 0 bases, J lost 2 bases, and 8 bases lay in between. CDR3 residues: CASSLGGLQETQYF. The CDR3 nucleotides are TGTGCCAGCAGCTTGGGGGGGCTTCAAGAGACCCAGTACTTC.

CDR3 residues: CASSKQGWDTEAFF. DNA for the CDR3: TGCGCCAGCAGTAAACAGGGATGGGACACTGAAGCTTTCTTT. The chain recombines TRBV10-2 with TRBJ1-1; perhaps TRBD1 as D (6 bases). The CDR3 has 14 amino acids. The V end lost 5 bases, the J end lost 3 bases, and 13 bases lay between the germline ends. Germline V gene lookup returns CDR1 WSHSY and CDR2 SAAADI.

The CDR3 nucleotides read TGTGCCACCAGTGAGGGGACAGCCTACGAGCAGTACTTC. This codes for CATSEGTAYEQYF. The chain is built from TRBV24-1 and TRBJ2-7; 7 bases match TRBD1. Trimming cost V 4 bases and J 2 bases; bases outside gene matches: 1. Per the germline V gene, CDR1 is KGHDR and CDR2 is SFDVKD. The CDR3 totals 13 residues.

The J gene is TRBJ2-1, the V gene TRBV18, with D possibly TRBD2 on 5 matching bases. V lost 1 base and J lost 1, with 11 bases in between. Germline loops: CDR1 KGHSH, CDR2 LQKENI. The CDR3 contains 16 residues. The CDR3: CASSPRSAGSYNEQFF. The CDR3 DNA sequence: TGTGCCAGCTCACCACGATCGGCGGGTTCCTACAATGAGCAGTTCTTC.

The rearrangement joins TRBV7-8 to TRBJ2-3; weak D call: TRBD2 (5 bases). The germline gives CDR1 SGHVS, CDR2 FQNEAQ. This CDR3 contains 15 residues. V dropped 0 bases and J dropped 5 bases, with 12 bases sitting between them. In DNA form, the CDR3 reads TGTGCCAGCAGCTTAGCTTATACCGGGGAAGATACGCAGTATTTT. This translates into CASSLAYTGEDTQYF.

In its sample, this clone was seen a few times. The V gene is TRBV4-1, the J gene TRBJ1-2, with D perhaps matching TRBD1 (5 bases). The CDR3 covers 14 residues. V was trimmed by 6 bases and J by 4 bases, leaving 15 bases between them. From germline, CDR1 is MGHRA and CDR2 YSYEKL. As DNA, the CDR3 is TGCGCCAGCAGGGGGCACACCGCACCCTATGGCTACACCTTC. Residues: CASRGHTAPYGYTF.

The V and J genes are TRBV30 and TRBJ2-5, with D perhaps TRBD2 (6 bases). Trimming took 0 bases from V and 7 from J, leaving 6 bases between them. The CDR3 spans 11 residues. Germline V gene lookup returns CDR1 GTSNPN and CDR2 SVGIG (reference sequence). The CDR3 DNA sequence: TGTGCCTGGAGTGTGGGGGGGACCCAGTACTTC. This codes for CAWSVGGTQYF.

This clone came up a few times. The chain carries TRBV11-2 and TRBJ2-7; 7 nucleotides align to TRBD1. The CDR3 is 12 residues long. Germline V lookup: CDR1 SGHAT, CDR2 FQNNGV. Germline trimming cut 5 bases from V and 4 bases from J; bases unmatched to any gene: 2. CDR3 amino acids: CASSRDRYEQYF. The CDR3 DNA reads TGTGCCAGCAGCAGGGACAGATACGAGCAGTACTTC.

This chain links TRBV7-3 with TRBJ1-2, with 8 bases lining up with TRBD1. CDR3 length equals 13 residues. The trim removed 5 bases at V and 6 bases at J, leaving 5 bases unmatched. The V gene's germline CDR1 is SGHTA and CDR2 FQGTGA. CDR3 loop: CASSRGTGDGYTF. The CDR3 DNA is TGTGCCAGCAGCCGAGGGACAGGAGATGGCTACACCTTC. The complete variable domain, with remaining parts taken from reference TRBV7-3 and TRBJ1-2, reads GAGVSQTPSNKVTEKGKYVELRCDPISGHTALYWYRQSLGQGPEFLIYFQGTGAADDSGLPNDRFFAVRPEGSVSTLKIQRTERGDSAVYLCASSRGTGDGYTFGSGTRLTVV.

This chain joins TRBV19 and TRBJ2-5, with TRBD1 matching over 8 bases. Germline-derived CDR1 and CDR2 are LNHDA and SQIVND (reference sequence). The CDR3 consists of 15 residues. J lost 7 bases, V lost 6 bases, and 13 bases had no gene match. CDR3 amino acids: CASSKGWTGLGTQYF. The CDR3 DNA reads TGTGCCAGTAGCAAAGGTTGGACAGGGTTAGGGACCCAGTACTTC.

The rearrangement uses TRBV18 and TRBJ1-5, with D possibly being TRBD1 (5 bases). The CDR3 contains 14 residues. In germline, CDR1 is KGHSH, CDR2 LQKENI. Trimming stripped 3 bases from V and 5 bases from J, with 11 bases between. The CDR3 is CASSPLGQDQPQHF. CDR3 nucleotide sequence: TGTGCCAGCTCACCCTTGGGGCAGGATCAGCCCCAGCATTTT. Full variable domain (outside the CDR3, taken from reference TRBV18 and TRBJ1-5): NAGVMQNPRHLVRRRGQEARLRCSPMKGHSHVYWYRQLPEEGLKFMVYLQKENIIDESGMPKERFSAEFPKEGPSILRIQQVVRGDSAAYFCASSPLGQDQPQHFGDGTRLSIL.

V and J are TRBV28 and TRBJ1-1; no definite D call. CDR1 MDHEN and CDR2 SYDVKM come from the germline V gene. The V gene lost 4 bases and the J gene lost 6 bases, with 9 bases spanning the gap. The CDR3 is made up of 12 amino acids. CDR3 sequence reads: CASSSTAAEAFF. DNA of the CDR3: TGTGCCAGCAGTTCAACAGCGGCTGAAGCTTTCTTT.